Listed below are T cell receptor beta chains from one sample, sequenced in a study of T cell responses to AZD1222 COVID-19 vaccine. Sequencing was performed with immunoSEQ multiplex PCR; in TCRdb, only in-frame clones are kept and a portion is missing. Of fewer than 120,000 clones listed, approximately 92% are singletons. Sequenced material: peripheral blood, taken 28 days after the second AZD1222 dose. The receptors were gathered from an adult who received the AZD1222 COVID-19 vaccine. Each CDR3 is given with its conserved first and last residue. D genes are given only for firm matches. Size is omitted from some rows. Given values are once, few, many or a class for expanded clones.

d_gene: .
j_gene: TRBJ2-2
v_gene: TRBV19
abundance: .
CDR3aa: CASTRGASGELFF

d_gene: TRBD2
j_gene: TRBJ2-7
v_gene: TRBV18
abundance: .
CDR3aa: CASSPPLAGSAEQYF

d_gene: TRBD1
j_gene: TRBJ1-6
v_gene: TRBV7-8
abundance: .
CDR3aa: CASSSELGQGNSPLHF

d_gene: TRBD1
j_gene: TRBJ1-2
v_gene: TRBV6-1
abundance: .
CDR3aa: CASSERTGGAGSYTF

d_gene: .
j_gene: TRBJ1-1
v_gene: TRBV29-1
abundance: .
CDR3aa: CSVDRPGTEAFF

d_gene: .
j_gene: TRBJ2-7
v_gene: TRBV10-3
abundance: once
CDR3aa: CASSGILLEQYF

d_gene: .
j_gene: TRBJ1-6
v_gene: TRBV10-3
abundance: .
CDR3aa: CAISEDPATYSPLHF

d_gene: TRBD1
j_gene: TRBJ2-7
v_gene: TRBV10-3
abundance: .
CDR3aa: CAISGRDSVSYEQYF

d_gene: TRBD2
j_gene: TRBJ2-3
v_gene: TRBV4-2
abundance: .
CDR3aa: CASSQPWRSGGSTDTQYF

d_gene: .
j_gene: TRBJ1-6
v_gene: TRBV5-4
abundance: .
CDR3aa: CASSEAETGTRNSPLHF

d_gene: TRBD1
j_gene: TRBJ2-5
v_gene: TRBV10-3
abundance: .
CDR3aa: CAIRPRDREGETQYF

d_gene: .
j_gene: TRBJ2-1
v_gene: TRBV5-6
abundance: once
CDR3aa: CASSWGPSSYNEQFF

d_gene: TRBD1
j_gene: TRBJ1-5
v_gene: TRBV30
abundance: .
CDR3aa: CAWSVLGQGFSAQHF

d_gene: TRBD2
j_gene: TRBJ2-5
v_gene: TRBV7-2
abundance: once
CDR3aa: CASSLSGGAKTQYF

d_gene: TRBD2
j_gene: TRBJ2-5
v_gene: TRBV7-2
abundance: .
CDR3aa: CASSSPGGPSAETQYF

d_gene: .
j_gene: TRBJ1-6
v_gene: TRBV6-5
abundance: .
CDR3aa: CASIQGSNSPLHF

d_gene: TRBD1
j_gene: TRBJ1-4
v_gene: TRBV9
abundance: .
CDR3aa: CASSARTGWAEKLFF

d_gene: .
j_gene: TRBJ2-7
v_gene: TRBV2
abundance: .
CDR3aa: CASSDGRGPYEQYF

d_gene: .
j_gene: TRBJ1-6
v_gene: TRBV7-2
abundance: .
CDR3aa: CASLRGSYNSPLHF

d_gene: TRBD1
j_gene: TRBJ2-3
v_gene: TRBV4-1
abundance: .
CDR3aa: CASSHGQATGDTQYF

d_gene: .
j_gene: TRBJ1-2
v_gene: TRBV24-1
abundance: .
CDR3aa: CATREAGQDGYTF

d_gene: TRBD1
j_gene: TRBJ1-1
v_gene: TRBV2
abundance: .
CDR3aa: CASTTPGGANTEAFF

d_gene: TRBD2
j_gene: TRBJ2-2
v_gene: TRBV5-1
abundance: .
CDR3aa: CASSLDPGLAPGELFF

d_gene: TRBD1
j_gene: TRBJ1-5
v_gene: TRBV6-5
abundance: .
CDR3aa: CASSPGQGASQPQHF

d_gene: .
j_gene: TRBJ2-7
v_gene: TRBV4-3
abundance: .
CDR3aa: CASSQDLAWAYEQYF

d_gene: .
j_gene: TRBJ2-7
v_gene: TRBV7-2
abundance: .
CDR3aa: CASSPGGSSNYEQYF

d_gene: .
j_gene: TRBJ1-1
v_gene: TRBV20-1
abundance: .
CDR3aa: CSASRDPSTEAFF

d_gene: TRBD1
j_gene: TRBJ2-2
v_gene: TRBV7-9
abundance: .
CDR3aa: CASSAGTGVTGELFF

d_gene: TRBD1
j_gene: TRBJ1-5
v_gene: TRBV7-8
abundance: once
CDR3aa: CASSRDRDQPQHF

d_gene: TRBD2
j_gene: TRBJ2-3
v_gene: TRBV24-1
abundance: .
CDR3aa: CATSGGSGAIDTQYF

d_gene: TRBD1
j_gene: TRBJ1-1
v_gene: TRBV28
abundance: .
CDR3aa: CASSSTGVYEAFF

d_gene: .
j_gene: TRBJ1-2
v_gene: TRBV7-2
abundance: .
CDR3aa: CASSLIESSNYGYTF

d_gene: TRBD1
j_gene: TRBJ2-1
v_gene: TRBV6-5
abundance: .
CDR3aa: CASSPGTGNYNEQFF

d_gene: TRBD1
j_gene: TRBJ2-5
v_gene: TRBV12-3/TRBV12-4
abundance: .
CDR3aa: CASSSRGPRTQYF

d_gene: .
j_gene: TRBJ2-7
v_gene: TRBV18
abundance: .
CDR3aa: CASSPSNYEQYF

d_gene: .
j_gene: TRBJ2-5
v_gene: TRBV7-3
abundance: .
CDR3aa: CASSPGGRETQYF

d_gene: .
j_gene: TRBJ1-1
v_gene: TRBV11-1
abundance: .
CDR3aa: CASSLAQALGTEAFF

d_gene: .
j_gene: TRBJ1-5
v_gene: TRBV6-1
abundance: .
CDR3aa: CASSVFEDIPGQPQHF

d_gene: .
j_gene: TRBJ1-2
v_gene: TRBV6-2/TRBV6-3
abundance: .
CDR3aa: CASSYSYGYTF

d_gene: TRBD1
j_gene: TRBJ1-3
v_gene: TRBV6-6
abundance: .
CDR3aa: CASSNRGSGNTIYF

d_gene: .
j_gene: TRBJ1-1
v_gene: TRBV5-4
abundance: once
CDR3aa: CASSSGSWNTEAFF

d_gene: .
j_gene: TRBJ1-2
v_gene: TRBV9
abundance: .
CDR3aa: CASSVGQGSYGYTF

d_gene: TRBD1
j_gene: TRBJ1-3
v_gene: TRBV7-9
abundance: .
CDR3aa: CASSLEQGNTIYF

d_gene: .
j_gene: TRBJ1-6
v_gene: TRBV25-1
abundance: .
CDR3aa: CASSDTQGYNSPLHF

d_gene: .
j_gene: TRBJ1-5
v_gene: TRBV19
abundance: .
CDR3aa: CASSIERAVQPQHF

d_gene: TRBD1
j_gene: TRBJ1-5
v_gene: TRBV18
abundance: .
CDR3aa: CASSPIQGDSNQPQHF

d_gene: .
j_gene: TRBJ2-5
v_gene: TRBV7-2
abundance: .
CDR3aa: CASSLGASFETQYF

d_gene: .
j_gene: TRBJ1-5
v_gene: TRBV27
abundance: .
CDR3aa: CASSSRDARGNQPQHF

d_gene: .
j_gene: TRBJ1-4
v_gene: TRBV4-2
abundance: .
CDR3aa: CASSQDLGGRHEKLFF

d_gene: TRBD2
j_gene: TRBJ2-1
v_gene: TRBV7-8
abundance: .
CDR3aa: CASSHRTSGGHYNEQFF

d_gene: TRBD1
j_gene: TRBJ1-6
v_gene: TRBV11-2
abundance: .
CDR3aa: CASSLDGTGSSPLHF

d_gene: TRBD2
j_gene: TRBJ2-3
v_gene: TRBV7-2
abundance: .
CDR3aa: CASSSGGFRTDTQYF

d_gene: .
j_gene: TRBJ2-2
v_gene: TRBV15
abundance: .
CDR3aa: CATSHTRTGELFF

d_gene: TRBD2
j_gene: TRBJ2-5
v_gene: TRBV10-2
abundance: .
CDR3aa: CASRNSGGEQETQYF

d_gene: .
j_gene: TRBJ2-7
v_gene: TRBV12-3/TRBV12-4
abundance: .
CDR3aa: CASGGPYEQYF

d_gene: .
j_gene: TRBJ1-2
v_gene: TRBV10-3
abundance: .
CDR3aa: CAISTDGGFYGYTF

d_gene: .
j_gene: TRBJ2-3
v_gene: TRBV11-3
abundance: .
CDR3aa: CASSPPEAGTDTQYF